Each of the 10 T cell receptor beta chains below was sequenced from the same sample in a study of early T cells in non-severe SARS-CoV-2 infection. TCRdb processed the 5' RACE reads anew with MiXCR; each CDR3 protein has one entry. The sample includes tens of thousands of distinct CDR3 sequences, 10% to 15% of them seen just once. The source was whole blood, collected at baseline. The receptor set was obtained from an adult who was a healthcare worker with PCR-confirmed SARS-CoV-2 infection or an uninfected control (not recorded which).

This clonotype was recorded many times. The CDR3 loop is CASSRTGGEQYF. In DNA form, the CDR3 reads TGTGCCAGTAGTCGGACAGGGGGCGAGCAGTACTTC. The chain uses TRBV19 and TRBJ2-7; 10 nucleotides agree with TRBD1. V trimming: 5 bases; J trimming: 6 bases; junction bases outside the gene matches: 1. The germline gives CDR1 LNHDA, CDR2 SQIVND (reference sequence). There are 12 residues in the CDR3.

The sample holds many counts of this clonotype. V and J are TRBV20-1 and TRBJ2-5, with TRBD2 matching over 13 bases. The length of the CDR3 is 15 residues. The V and J ends lost 6 bases and 6 bases, in that order; junction bases with no gene match: 10. Germline V gene lookup returns CDR1 DFQATT and CDR2 SNEGSKA (reference sequence). Here the CDR3 DNA reads TGCAGTGCAATTACTAGCGGGAGGGCCGGGAAGACCCAGTACTTC. The encoded protein is CSAITSGRAGKTQYF.

In this sample, this clonotype turned up a few times. The chain joins TRBV5-4 to TRBJ2-4; D might be TRBD1 or TRBD2, each matching 7 bases. Germline CDR1 SGHNT, CDR2 YYREEE (reference sequence). The V gene lost 2 bases and the J gene lost 8 bases, with 11 bases spanning the gap. The CDR3 length is 13 residues. The CDR3 bases are TGTGCCAGCAGCTTAGCAGGGGGGGACATTCAGTACTTC. Translated: CASSLAGGDIQYF.

This clonotype was detected a few times. This chain uses TRBV12-3 or TRBV12-4 with TRBJ2-5; 8 nucleotides match TRBD2. The V segment lost 5 bases and the J segment 9 bases; nucleotides outside the gene matches: 2. CDR3 length: 11 amino acids. The CDR3 loop is CASSPGGAQYF. In DNA form, the CDR3 reads TGTGCCAGCAGTCCCGGGGGGGCCCAGTACTTC.

This chain uses TRBV12-2 with TRBJ2-7; TRBD2, the table's D call, lacks a check against the DNA. TRBV12-2 is a listed pseudogene. This CDR3 contains 17 residues. The CDR3 region is CASRSLKLAQISYEQYF. Written as DNA, the CDR3 is TGTGCAAGTCGCTCCTTAAAGCTAGCGCAAATCTCCTACGAGCAGTACTTC.

This sequence joins TRBV4-1 and TRBJ1-5; D call uncertain. The CDR3 length is 15 residues. Trimming took off 3 bases at V and 0 bases at J, with 9 bases between the two ends. Germline CDR1 and CDR2: MGHRA and YSYEKL. The CDR3, as DNA: TGCGCCAGCAGCCAGCTACTCTATAGCAATCAGCCCCAGCATTTT. Translation: CASSQLLYSNQPQHF.

This chain links TRBV29-1 with TRBJ1-2; no firm D call. V was clipped by 4 bases and J by 5 bases, with 8 bases between them. This CDR3 has 11 amino acids. Germline V CDR1 and CDR2: SQVTM, ANQGSEA. In DNA, the CDR3 is TGCAGCGTTGCCGGGATTTATGGCTACACCTTC. Translating gives CSVAGIYGYTF.

This clonotype was seen ten or more times. This rearrangement joins TRBV11-2 to TRBJ2-1, with TRBD2 as a possible D gene (6 bases). The V and J ends lost 5 bases and 2 bases respectively, with 16 bases between them. Germline V lookup: CDR1 SGHAT, CDR2 FQNNGV. The CDR3 totals 16 residues. DNA for the CDR3: TGTGCCAGCAGCACCACCCCGGGAGCTGCCTACAATGAGCAGTTCTTC. Its translation: CASSTTPGAAYNEQFF.

This rearrangement joins TRBV2 to TRBJ2-7, with TRBD1 matching over 7 bases. CDR1 is SNHLY, CDR2 FYNNEI, per germline. The CDR3 length is 15 residues. V gave up 6 bases and J gave up 2 bases; unmatched junction bases: 10. CDR3 DNA sequence: TGTGCCAGCAGCCTTTCGGACAGGCCCACCTACGAGCAGTACTTC. This gives the protein CASSLSDRPTYEQYF.

This clonotype was seen only a few times. V gene TRBV12-2 combines with J gene TRBJ2-7; TRBD1 reflects the table's D call only, with no check against the DNA. TRBV12-2 has pseudogene status. The CDR3 loop spans 15 amino acids. The CDR3 region is CASRLRPMRGDRQYF. The DNA for the CDR3 is TGTGCAAGTCGCTTACGCCCCATGCGGGGGGACCGGCAGTACTTC.